The 26 T cell receptor beta chains reported below all come from one sample, sequenced in a study of T-cell memory formation after mild COVID-19. TCRdb re-called the 5' RACE reads with MiXCR, one entry per CDR3 protein. The sample includes more than 450,000 distinct CDR3 sequences, approximately 18% of them seen just once. Sequenced input: PBMCs or a T cell subset sorted from them (not recorded which). These receptors all stem from an adult woman who had mild COVID-19 (a few samples of this study predate the infection). Cell type and time point are not known.

V gene TRBV4-1 combines with J gene TRBJ1-2, with 8 bases aligning to TRBD1. Looked up from germline, CDR1 is MGHRA and CDR2 is YSYEKL. There are 17 residues in the CDR3. V lost 3 bases to trimming and J lost 2 bases; unmatched junction nucleotides: 11. CDR3 coding DNA: TGCGCCAGCAGCCACCTCCCCGGGACAGGCGAGAACTATGGCTACACCTTC. Protein sequence: CASSHLPGTGENYGYTF.

This clonotype was found once. The V gene is TRBV18, the J gene TRBJ2-1; 8 bases map to TRBD2. There are 14 residues in the CDR3. V lost 6 bases to trimming and J lost 7 bases; unmatched junction nucleotides: 8. From germline, CDR1 is KGHSH and CDR2 LQKENI. The CDR3 protein is CASSPGIAGNEQFF. CDR3 in DNA: TGTGCCAGCTCCCCGGGGATAGCGGGGAATGAGCAGTTCTTC.

This clonotype showed up many times. For the CDR3, the DNA is TGCGCCAGCAGCGCGGACAGGGGTCTCAGCGAGCAGTACTTC. This codes for CASSADRGLSEQYF. The chain uses TRBV5-1 and TRBJ2-7, with 9 bases aligning to TRBD1. This CDR3 comprises 14 residues. CDR1 is SGHRS, CDR2 YFSETQ, per germline. V was pared by 4 bases and J by 6 bases, with 8 bases of the junction left unmatched.

The chain uses TRBV12-3 or TRBV12-4 and TRBJ2-1, with D possibly matching TRBD1 (6 bases). V lost 6 bases, J lost 7 bases, and 16 bases lay in between. The CDR3 runs to 14 residues. CDR3 DNA: TGTGCCAGCAGCCACTTTACAGGGAGTAATGAGCAGTTCTTC. It encodes CASSHFTGSNEQFF.

The chain uses TRBV9 and TRBJ2-6; the D gene is possibly TRBD1 (5 bases). V lost 3 bases, J lost 0 bases, and 10 bases lay in between. This CDR3 has 16 residues. In germline, CDR1 is SGDLS, CDR2 YYNGEE. The DNA for the CDR3 is TGTGCCAGCAGCGGACAGAGCTACTCTGGGGCCAACGTCCTGACTTTC. It encodes CASSGQSYSGANVLTF.

This chain joins TRBV2 and TRBJ2-3; D may match TRBD1 or TRBD2 (5 bases each). This CDR3 is 15 amino acids long. Trimming removed 1 base from V and 2 bases from J, with 10 bases in between. Germline V lookup: CDR1 SNHLY, CDR2 FYNNEI. Here the CDR3 reads CASSEVGDDTDTQYF. CDR3 nucleotides: TGTGCCAGCAGTGAAGTGGGGGATGACACAGATACGCAGTATTTT. The full variable domain, rest sourced from reference TRBV2 and TRBJ2-3, is EPEVTQTPSHQVTQMGQEVILRCVPISNHLYFYWYRQILGQKVEFLVSFYNNEISEKSEIFDDQFSVERPDGSNFTLKIRSTKLEDSAMYFCASSEVGDDTDTQYFGPGTRLTVL.

In nucleotides, the CDR3 is TGTGCCAGCAGCTTGCTAGCGGGGGACACAGATACGCAGTATTTT. This sequence encodes CASSLLAGDTDTQYF. The rearrangement joins TRBV13 to TRBJ2-3; 10 nucleotides line up with TRBD2. The V segment lost 3 bases and the J segment 2 bases; nucleotides outside the gene matches: 2. Germline V lookup: CDR1 PRHDT, CDR2 FYEKMQ (reference sequence). The CDR3 loop spans 15 amino acids.

This clonotype was detected many times. The CDR3 bases are TGTGCCAGCAGCTTATCGGTTAGCTCCTACAATGAGCAGTTCTTC. Translation: CASSLSVSSYNEQFF. V is TRBV7-2 and J is TRBJ2-1; D is unresolved. V was cut by 2 bases and J by 0 bases, with 8 bases left in between. From germline, CDR1 is SGHTA and CDR2 FQGNSA. The CDR3 spans 15 residues.

In DNA form, the CDR3 reads TGCGCCAGCAGCACCCCGGGGGGAGGCTTAATGAACACTGAAGCTTTCTTT. It is translated as CASSTPGGGLMNTEAFF. The chain uses TRBV5-1 and TRBJ1-1, with D possibly TRBD1 on 5 matching bases. The CDR3 sequence is 17 residues long. Trimming cost V 4 bases and J 0 bases, with 19 bases left between them. Germline CDR1 SGHRS, CDR2 YFSETQ.

This clonotype came up a few times. This chain uses TRBV20-1 with TRBJ2-7; 8 bases agree with TRBD2. The germline gives CDR1 DFQATT, CDR2 SNEGSKA (reference sequence). The CDR3 sequence is 14 residues long. V lost 5 bases and J lost 5; bases outside the gene matches: 11. Here the CDR3 reads CSAPRGSGSNEQYF. The CDR3 bases are TGCAGTGCTCCCCGGGGAAGCGGGAGTAACGAGCAGTACTTC.

This clonotype was detected ten times or more. This chain joins TRBV6-2 or TRBV6-3 and TRBJ1-1; the D gene is possibly TRBD1 (6 bases). CDR1 MNHEY and CDR2 SVGEGT come from the germline V gene. The CDR3 sequence is 16 residues long. Trimming removed 6 bases from V and 1 base from J, with 18 bases in between. CDR3 DNA sequence: TGTGCCAGCAGACCTCCGGGACATTGGGAGAACACTGAAGCTTTCTTT. As protein: CASRPPGHWENTEAFF.

This clonotype was detected a few times. V and J are TRBV7-3 and TRBJ1-1; D not certain. This CDR3 comprises 13 residues. Between the trimmed V and J ends, which lost 1 base and 3 bases, there was a span of 6 bases. CDR1 is SGHTA and CDR2 is FQGTGA in the germline V gene. The chain's CDR3 is CASSLSLYTEAFF. The CDR3 DNA reads TGTGCCAGCAGCTTAAGTTTATACACTGAAGCTTTCTTT.

V and J are TRBV9 and TRBJ2-7; 7 nucleotides match TRBD1. The CDR3 totals 15 residues. Losses at the gene ends were 0 bases for V and 1 base for J; bases not matched to a gene: 4. Per germline, CDR1 SGDLS and CDR2 YYNGEE. CDR3 region: CASSVAGTESYEQYF. For the CDR3, the DNA is TGTGCCAGCAGCGTAGCGGGGACAGAGTCCTACGAGCAGTACTTC.

This clonotype has more than one count but fewer than ten. The chain couples TRBV6-6 to TRBJ1-2; D ambiguous. V lost 6 bases to trimming and J lost 0 bases, with 8 bases between them. CDR3 length equals 13 residues. The germline V gene encodes CDR1 MNHNY and CDR2 SVGAGI (reference sequence). CDR3 protein: CASSRATNYGYTF. The CDR3 DNA is TGTGCCAGCAGCCGGGCCACTAACTATGGCTACACCTTC.

This clonotype was counted only a few times. The chain is built from TRBV18 and TRBJ2-3, with TRBD2 as a possible D gene (5 bases). The CDR3 has 14 amino acids. CDR1 is KGHSH, CDR2 LQKENI, per germline. V dropped 4 bases and J dropped 6 bases, with 14 bases sitting between them. In nucleotides, the CDR3 is TGTGCCAGCTCACGAGGGCTGCTTGGGGATACGCAGTATTTT. As protein: CASSRGLLGDTQYF.

The chain couples TRBV9 to TRBJ2-5, with TRBD1 as a possible D gene (5 bases). This CDR3 is 17 amino acids long. Trimming shortened V by 0 bases and J by 3 bases, and 18 bases separated the two germline ends. The germline gives CDR1 SGDLS, CDR2 YYNGEE. The CDR3 nucleotides are TGTGCCAGCAGCGTAGAAGGACAAGGGTATTGGGAAGAGACCCAGTACTTC. Translation: CASSVEGQGYWEETQYF.

The chain carries TRBV4-1 and TRBJ2-1; the match to TRBD1 covers 11 bases. Per the germline V gene, CDR1 is MGHRA and CDR2 is YSYEKL. The CDR3 has 15 residues. V shed 4 bases and J 6 bases; nucleotides not matched to a gene: 5. The CDR3 loop is CASSPGQGAVNEQFF. CDR3 nucleotide sequence: TGCGCCAGCAGCCCAGGACAGGGGGCCGTCAATGAGCAGTTCTTC.

This clonotype is a singleton in its sample. The chain is built from TRBV12-3 or TRBV12-4 and TRBJ2-1, with D possibly matching TRBD1 (6 bases). V was pared by 6 bases and J by 7 bases, with 16 bases between. The CDR3 has 14 amino acids. CDR3 sequence reads: CASRKQGPLNEQFF. Here the CDR3 DNA reads TGTGCCAGCAGGAAACAGGGCCCCCTGAATGAGCAGTTCTTC.

The table lists this clonotype with a few counts. The chain links TRBV24-1 to TRBJ1-1; D is possibly TRBD1 (5 bases). Germline loops: CDR1 KGHDR, CDR2 SFDVKD. V was shortened by 0 bases and J by 6 bases, with 7 bases between the two germline ends. The CDR3 is 13 residues long. CDR3 DNA sequence: TGTGCCACCAGTGATTTGGGGACCCCTGAAGCTTTCTTT. This gives the protein CATSDLGTPEAFF.

This chain links TRBV5-6 with TRBJ1-2; 7 nucleotides line up with TRBD1. In germline, CDR1 is SGHDT, CDR2 YYEEEE. Trimming took 4 bases from V and 4 from J; bases not matched to a gene: 7. This CDR3 has 14 amino acids. The CDR3, as DNA: TGTGCCAGCAGCGTACAGGGGAGCGGCTATGGCTACACCTTC. Residues: CASSVQGSGYGYTF.

The sample holds a few counts of this clonotype. The chain uses TRBV5-1 and TRBJ2-7; TRBD1 agrees at 7 bases. CDR1 and CDR2 from the germline V gene are SGHRS and YFSETQ. The ends lost 1 base at V and 5 bases at J; junction bases unmatched: 3. The CDR3 consists of 13 residues. This chain's CDR3 is CASSLQGVNEQYF. In DNA form, the CDR3 reads TGCGCCAGCAGCTTGCAGGGGGTCAACGAGCAGTACTTC.

This clonotype was observed a handful of times. The chain recombines TRBV4-3 with TRBJ2-6; D gene uncertain. V was pared by 0 bases and J by 0 bases, with 6 bases between. The CDR3 spans 16 residues. The germline CDR1 and CDR2 sequences are LGHNA and YSLEER. The CDR3 region is CASSQEVFSGANVLTF. The CDR3 DNA sequence: TGCGCCAGCAGCCAAGAGGTTTTCTCTGGGGCCAACGTCCTGACTTTC.

The V and J genes are TRBV23-1 and TRBJ2-7; D possibly corresponds to TRBD2 (6 bases). TRBV23-1 is treated as an ORF (open reading frame) with a function not yet certain. V lost 0 bases and J lost 0, with 12 bases in between. This CDR3 has 16 residues. This CDR3 reads CASSQSRTISSYEQYF. The DNA for the CDR3 is TGCGCCAGCAGTCAATCACGGACTATAAGCTCCTACGAGCAGTACTTC.

This clonotype was counted between two and nine times. CDR3 residues: CAISEFASYEQYF. Written as DNA, the CDR3 is TGTGCCATCAGTGAGTTTGCCTCCTACGAGCAGTACTTC. The V and J genes are TRBV10-3 and TRBJ2-7, with no clear D. CDR1 ENHRY and CDR2 SYGVKD come from the germline V gene. The CDR3 runs to 13 residues. V lost 1 base to trimming and J lost 0 bases, with 4 bases between them.

This clonotype was seen only a few times. The CDR3, as DNA: TGTGCCAGCAGCACATCTAGCGGGAGCGCAGATACGCAGTATTTT. Its protein is CASSTSSGSADTQYF. The chain couples TRBV7-3 to TRBJ2-3; 10 bases agree with TRBD2. The CDR3 extends over 15 amino acids. V shed 5 bases, J shed 4 bases, and the junction held 6 bases outside the gene matches. Germline V gene sequence: CDR1 SGHTA, CDR2 FQGTGA.

This chain uses TRBV7-2 with TRBJ2-5; 8 bases line up with TRBD1. The CDR3 sequence is 11 residues long. Germline-derived CDR1 and CDR2 are SGHTA and FQGNSA. J lost 12 bases, V lost 5 bases, and 5 bases had no gene match. This CDR3 reads CASSRGQAKYF. The CDR3, as DNA: TGTGCCAGCAGCAGGGGACAGGCCAAGTACTTC.